The source of this TCR beta chain is a study of cytotoxic CD8 clonotypes in ibrutinib-treated CLL (dated by TCRdb to about 2021). Context from the whole study: The cohort was composed of 11 relapsed/refractory and 15 treatment-naive patients; IGHV unmutated status was identified in 17 patients. Partial responses were observed in roughly 25 patients and complete responses in 2; after a median follow-up of roughly 62 months, remission was maintained in 14 patients and progression was observed in around twelve. Samples at response were collected after a median of about 12 months of treatment, with a range of about 6 to 40 months. Samples averaged around 280,000 productive templates and around 91,000 productive rearrangements. Of the 85 to 90 participants in the trial, roughly 26 had longitudinal samples available. Cryopreserved peripheral blood mononuclear cells were collected at three points: before therapy, at response, and at either sustained remission or disease progression. Points the paper makes about the study in general: At baseline, clonality was higher than in age-matched healthy donors and showed a strong correlation with circulating CD8+ T-cell counts. Public clonotypes were rare and either contracted or stayed stable during treatment, and the rise in clonality at ibrutinib response reflected the expansion of private clonotypes. Clonality rose at ibrutinib response, remained stable during sustained remission, and dropped back toward baseline at progression. Sustained-remission and progressing patients did not have matched sampling times, and lymph node repertoires were not examined.

For this clone: What this receptor recognizes is not known. No base-level quality is on record; no much larger clone is a single base apart.

Each clonotype received, on average, 10x coverage in deep resolution sequencing performed on a MiSeq, where the target depth lay between 1 in 1 million and 1 in 200,000 T cells. The immunoSEQ hsTCRB Kit was used to generate TCR beta libraries. The study's own analysis went as follows. ImmunoSEQ Data Assistant and ImmunoSEQ Analyzer were used for data analysis, and V, D and J genes were assigned according to IMGT definitions. Clonality, which ranges from 0 to 1, was calculated by subtracting the normalized Shannon entropy of productive rearrangement frequencies from one. Only overrepresented clonotypes making up at least 0.05% of the repertoire of each patient were included in the public clonotype analysis. About a dozen repertoires from age-matched healthy donors, obtained from immuneACCESS, served as clonality controls. TCRdb obtained this table from immuneACCESS and retained in-frame rearrangements with V and J assigned. These tables miss some clones; where compared with another copy, unresolved V genes account for less than half of the shortfall, and the remainder is unexplained. That table furnishes V, J and clone size, whereas the DNA furnished D and trimming. Counted in this sample were approximately 80,000 clones; more than 70% of them appeared once. The leading ten clones occupy under 6.5% of the sample.

V is pruned by 2 bases and J by 8 bases, leaving 10 bases of the junction without a gene match. The germline V gene specifies SGHNT as CDR1 and YENEEA as CDR2. The CDR3 goes from the cysteine to the phenylalanine over 16 residues. Left in the record is the CDR3 DNA by itself, 48 bases read in frame from the first base. For TCR beta library preparation, roughly 2 micrograms of genomic DNA were isolated from cryopreserved PBMCs. High-throughput TCR beta sequencing was performed on longitudinal blood samples from CLL patients receiving ibrutinib monotherapy. Patients were enrolled in a phase 2 open-label single-center ibrutinib monotherapy trial.

This specimen consisted of PBMCs, obtained before ibrutinib treatment. The sequence is built from TRBV11-3 and TRBJ2-3; 10 bases in the junction line up with TRBD2. The receptor's source is a human donor with chronic lymphocytic leukemia. The bases are TGTGCCAGCAGCTTAATACAGCTAGCGGGAGTCGGTACGCAGTATTTT. The resulting protein is CASSLIQLAGVGTQYF. The CDR3 plus the reference TRBV11-3 and TRBJ2-3 genes for the other parts give the full variable domain: EAGVVQSPRYKIIEKKQPVAFWCNPISGHNTLYWYLQNLGQGPELLIRYENEEAVDDSQLPKDRFSAERLKGVDSTLKIQPAELGDSAVYLCASSLIQLAGVGTQYFGPGTRLTVL.